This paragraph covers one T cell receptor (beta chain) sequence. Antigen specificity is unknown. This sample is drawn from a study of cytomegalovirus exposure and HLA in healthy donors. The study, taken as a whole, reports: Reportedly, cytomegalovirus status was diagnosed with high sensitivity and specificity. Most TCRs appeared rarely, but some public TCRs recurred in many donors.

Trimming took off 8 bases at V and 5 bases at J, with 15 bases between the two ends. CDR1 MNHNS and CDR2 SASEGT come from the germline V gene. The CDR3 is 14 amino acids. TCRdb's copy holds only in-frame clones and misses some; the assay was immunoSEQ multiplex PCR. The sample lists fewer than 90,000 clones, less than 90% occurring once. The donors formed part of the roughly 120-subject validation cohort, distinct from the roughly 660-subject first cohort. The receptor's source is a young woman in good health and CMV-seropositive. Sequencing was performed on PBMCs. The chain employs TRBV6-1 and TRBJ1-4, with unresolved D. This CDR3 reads CASRPAGENEKLFF. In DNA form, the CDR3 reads TGTGCCAGCCGCCCTGCGGGAGAAAATGAAAAACTGTTTTTT.